A selection of T cell receptor beta chains follows, all from one sample in a study of blood T cell repertoires in COVID-19. The method was immunoSEQ multiplex PCR; TCRdb's version includes in-frame clones alone and lacks a portion of them. The data show 100,000 to 150,000 clones, around 81% seen once. The sequenced sample consisted of peripheral blood. The receptors originated from a woman aged 45-59 years with acute or convalescent COVID-19. CDR3s include the opening cysteine and the closing phenylalanine or tryptophan. D genes are given only for firm matches. Not every row has a clone size; where given, it reads once, few, many or a size class.

D: .
length: 14
size: .
J: TRBJ2-5
V: TRBV5-1
CDR3: CASSMTGTQETQYF
DNA: TGCGCCAGCAGCATGACGGGGACACAAGAGACCCAGTACTTC

D: .
length: 14
size: once
J: TRBJ1-5
V: TRBV28
CDR3: CASSLPQGYQPQHF
DNA: TGTGCCAGCAGTTTGCCCCAGGGTTATCAGCCCCAGCATTTT

D: TRBD1
length: 14
size: .
J: TRBJ2-7
V: TRBV5-1
CDR3: CASSLVGTGSEQYF
DNA: TGCGCCAGCAGCTTGGTAGGGACAGGGTCCGAGCAGTACTTC

D: TRBD1
length: 14
size: .
J: TRBJ2-7
V: TRBV6-5
CDR3: CASRKGQGGYEQYF
DNA: TGTGCCAGCAGAAAAGGACAGGGCGGGTACGAGCAGTACTTC

D: .
length: 14
size: .
J: TRBJ2-1
V: TRBV18
CDR3: CASSPVQGYNEQFF
DNA: TGTGCCAGCTCACCGGTTCAGGGTTACAATGAGCAGTTCTTC

D: TRBD1
length: 12
size: once
J: TRBJ1-1
V: TRBV2
CDR3: CASSARQGWAFF
DNA: TGTGCCAGCAGTGCCCGACAGGGTTGGGCTTTCTTT

D: .
length: 15
size: .
J: TRBJ1-3
V: TRBV3-1/TRBV3-2
CDR3: CASSPQGSAGNTIYF
DNA: TGTGCCAGCAGCCCCCAGGGATCGGCTGGAAACACCATATATTTT

D: TRBD1
length: 14
size: .
J: TRBJ1-2
V: TRBV5-4
CDR3: CASSWTGTDYGYTF
DNA: TGTGCCAGCAGCTGGACAGGGACCGACTATGGCTACACCTTC

D: .
length: 16
size: .
J: TRBJ2-2
V: TRBV29-1
CDR3: CSAKPLTGANTGELFF
DNA: TGCAGCGCTAAGCCCCTGACAGGAGCGAACACCGGGGAGCTGTTTTTT

D: TRBD1
length: 16
size: .
J: TRBJ2-1
V: TRBV10-1
CDR3: CASSEATGDKVNEQFF
DNA: TGCGCCAGCAGTGAGGCTACAGGGGATAAGGTCAATGAGCAGTTCTTC

D: TRBD1
length: 13
size: .
J: TRBJ2-7
V: TRBV2
CDR3: CASSEGTGGKQYF
DNA: TGTGCCAGCAGTGAGGGGACAGGGGGCAAGCAGTACTTC

D: .
length: 14
size: .
J: TRBJ1-1
V: TRBV5-1
CDR3: CASSTQERATEAFF
DNA: TGCGCCAGCAGCACGCAGGAGCGGGCTACTGAAGCTTTCTTT

D: TRBD1
length: 15
size: .
J: TRBJ2-7
V: TRBV6-5
CDR3: CASNQRGDRGYEQYF
DNA: TGTGCCAGCAATCAAAGGGGAGACAGGGGTTACGAGCAGTACTTC

D: .
length: 16
size: .
J: TRBJ1-6
V: TRBV18
CDR3: CASSFDSSSYNSPLHF
DNA: TGTGCCAGCTCATTTGACAGCAGCTCCTATAATTCACCCCTCCACTTT

D: .
length: 13
size: .
J: TRBJ2-3
V: TRBV5-1
CDR3: CASSGLGTDTQYF
DNA: TGCGCCAGCAGCGGTTTAGGCACAGATACGCAGTATTTT

D: TRBD1
length: 13
size: .
J: TRBJ1-6
V: TRBV10-3
CDR3: CAIYAGGNSPLHF
DNA: TGTGCCATCTATGCAGGGGGCAATTCACCCCTCCACTTT

D: TRBD1
length: 14
size: .
J: TRBJ1-1
V: TRBV5-5
CDR3: CASSLAGGMYEAFF
DNA: TGTGCCAGCAGCTTGGCAGGGGGGATGTATGAAGCTTTCTTT

D: TRBD2
length: 18
size: .
J: TRBJ2-4
V: TRBV6-8
CDR3: CASRPGLAGERAKNIQYF
DNA: TGTGCCAGCAGGCCGGGACTAGCGGGAGAGCGGGCCAAAAACATTCAGTACTTC

D: .
length: 13
size: .
J: TRBJ1-1
V: TRBV27
CDR3: CASSSQGRTEAFF
DNA: TGTGCCAGCAGTTCTCAGGGAAGGACTGAAGCTTTCTTT

D: TRBD2
length: 15
size: .
J: TRBJ2-1
V: TRBV9
CDR3: CASSGTSGGYNEQFF
DNA: TGTGCCAGCAGCGGGACTAGCGGGGGGTACAATGAGCAGTTCTTC

D: TRBD1
length: 16
size: .
J: TRBJ1-6
V: TRBV3-1/TRBV3-2
CDR3: CASSQDTGTGTSPLHF
DNA: TGTGCCAGCAGCCAAGATACCGGGACAGGGACTTCACCCCTCCACTTT

D: TRBD1
length: 16
size: .
J: TRBJ1-1
V: TRBV18
CDR3: CASSPGTGLRGTEAFF
DNA: TGTGCCAGCTCACCAGGGACAGGGTTGCGGGGAACTGAAGCTTTCTTT

D: .
length: 15
size: .
J: TRBJ1-1
V: TRBV28
CDR3: CASSLFQGMNTEAFF
DNA: TGTGCCAGCAGTTTATTTCAGGGGATGAACACTGAAGCTTTCTTT

D: .
length: 14
size: .
J: TRBJ1-5
V: TRBV6-6
CDR3: CASSQWPLVQPQHF
DNA: TGTGCCAGCAGCCAGTGGCCTCTGGTTCAGCCCCAGCATTTT

D: TRBD1
length: 15
size: .
J: TRBJ2-2
V: TRBV2
CDR3: CASSFRDRATGELFF
DNA: TGTGCCAGCAGCTTCCGGGACAGGGCCACCGGGGAGCTGTTTTTT